Listed here are 3 T cell receptor beta chains from one sample, sequenced in a study of blood T cell repertoires in COVID-19. Here immunoSEQ multiplex PCR was the method, and the copy in TCRdb shows in-frame clones only, minus some. The sample yields roughly 99,000 clones, about 90% seen once. The material sequenced was peripheral blood. These receptors were obtained from a man aged 40-50 years with active or convalescent COVID-19.

The chain combines TRBV28 with TRBJ1-3; the D is unclear. The CDR3 contains 14 residues. Trimming pared 6 bases from V and 0 bases from J, leaving 9 bases between. Germline-derived CDR1 and CDR2 are MDHEN and SYDVKM. In DNA form, the CDR3 reads TGTGCCAGCAGAAGACACATCTCTGGAAACACCATATATTTT. Encoded protein: CASRRHISGNTIYF.

The chain recombines TRBV10-3 with TRBJ2-1, with D perhaps TRBD2 (8 bases). V lost 9 bases, J lost 4 bases, and 16 bases lay in between. The CDR3 runs 14 residues. Germline V lookup: CDR1 ENHRY, CDR2 SYGVKD. CDR3 sequence reads: CAIEGAGGYNEQFF. In DNA form, the CDR3 reads TGTGCCATAGAGGGGGCGGGAGGATACAATGAGCAGTTCTTC.

This clone came up once. V and J are TRBV28 and TRBJ2-1; tentatively, D is TRBD2 (6 bases). The CDR3 is 12 residues long. Trimming took off 3 bases at V and 10 bases at J, with 10 bases between the two ends. Germline-derived CDR1 and CDR2 are MDHEN and SYDVKM. CDR3 residues: CASSFLAVEQFF. In DNA, the CDR3 is TGTGCCAGCAGTTTTTTAGCGGTAGAGCAGTTCTTC.